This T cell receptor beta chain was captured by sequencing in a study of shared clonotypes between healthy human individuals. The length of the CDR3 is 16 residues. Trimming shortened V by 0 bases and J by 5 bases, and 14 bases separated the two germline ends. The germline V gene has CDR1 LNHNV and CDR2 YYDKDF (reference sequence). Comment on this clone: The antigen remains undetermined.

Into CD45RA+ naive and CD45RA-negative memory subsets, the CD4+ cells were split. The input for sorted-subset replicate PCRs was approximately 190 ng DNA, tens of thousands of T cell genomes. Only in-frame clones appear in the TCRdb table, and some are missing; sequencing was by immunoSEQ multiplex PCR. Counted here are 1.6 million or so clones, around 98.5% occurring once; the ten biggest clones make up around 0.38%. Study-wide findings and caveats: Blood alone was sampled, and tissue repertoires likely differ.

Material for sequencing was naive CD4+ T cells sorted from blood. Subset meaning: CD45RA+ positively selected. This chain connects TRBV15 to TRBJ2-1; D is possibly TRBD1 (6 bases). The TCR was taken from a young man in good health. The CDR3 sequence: CATSRDRPGQHNEQFF. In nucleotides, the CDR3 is TGTGCCACCAGCAGAGATAGGCCGGGACAACACAATGAGCAGTTCTTC.